A single sample gave rise to the 16 T cell receptor beta chains below, sequenced in a study of tumor and adjacent non-tumor tissue in lung cancer. The template was RNA from unsorted bulk tissue. Distant lung tissue was collected more than 3 cm away from the tumor edge. TCRbeta libraries were built with three rounds of nested PCR, modified from ARM-PCR. TCRdb reprocessed the multiplex PCR reads via MiXCR and lists one record per CDR3 protein. The repertoire holds roughly 90,000 distinct CDR3 sequences, with more than 75% as singletons. Input material: distant non-tumor lung tissue. These receptors came from a woman aged 45-65 years with non-small cell lung cancer.

In its sample, this clonotype was seen many times. The chain is built from TRBV20-1 and TRBJ2-1; no firm D call. The CDR3 runs to 13 residues. Germline assignment: CDR1 DFQATT and CDR2 SNEGSKA (reference sequence). V gave up 0 bases and J gave up 8 bases, with 11 bases separating them. The CDR3 bases are TGCAGTGCTAGAGATCCCACGGCACATGAGCAGTTCTTC. It specifies CSARDPTAHEQFF.

The chain couples TRBV18 to TRBJ2-5; no clear D. CDR1 and CDR2 (germline): KGHSH, LQKENI. This CDR3 comprises 11 residues. The V end was cut by 5 bases, the J end by 7 bases, with 8 bases between. The chain's CDR3 is CASSSVGTQYF. CDR3 DNA sequence: TGTGCCAGCTCATCAGTGGGGACCCAGTACTTC.

Comment on this clonotype: At one of its ends the junction is not consistent with the germline gene, which may arise from a read error. The V and J genes are TRBV4-1 and TRBJ2-7, with 11 positions matching TRBD1. There are 15 residues in the CDR3. Germline values: CDR1 MGHRA, CDR2 YSYEKL. This CDR3 reads CASSPGTGGSYEHYF. Here the CDR3 DNA reads TGCGCCAGCAGCCCTGGGACAGGGGGTTCCTACGAGCACTACTTC.

Concerning this clonotype itself: A read error may produce the germline difference seen at one junction end. V is TRBV12-3 or TRBV12-4 and J is TRBJ2-7; the D gene could be TRBD1 or TRBD2 (5 bases each). The CDR3 loop spans 15 amino acids. For the CDR3, the DNA is TGTGTCAGCAGTTTGAGGGGCGAGAGCTTCTACAAGCAGTACTTC. The encoded protein is CVSSLRGESFYKQYF.

As regards this clonotype: Relative to the germline gene, one junction end is altered; a read error may explain this. V and J are TRBV2 and TRBJ2-1, with 12 bases that match TRBD2. The V gene's germline CDR1 is SNHLY and CDR2 FYNNEI. The CDR3 extends over 14 amino acids. This CDR3 reads CTSSWTSGKDEQFF. The DNA of the CDR3 is TGTACCAGCAGTTGGACTAGCGGGAAGGATGAGCAGTTCTTC.

Comment on this clonotype: One base away lies a much larger clone, so this may be a sequencing read error. The J gene is TRBJ2-5, the V gene TRBV7-9, with D possibly TRBD1 on 6 matching bases. Germline V CDR1 and CDR2: SEHNR, FQNEAQ (reference sequence). CDR3 size: 15 residues. Trimming took 10 bases from V and 3 from J, leaving 21 bases between them. DNA of the CDR3: TGTGCCAACAGTCATTCCGGGACACCGGAAGAGACCCAGTACTTC. Amino acid sequence: CANSHSGTPEETQYF.

This clonotype has just a few counts. A much larger clone differs by one base, so this may be a read error. The rearrangement uses TRBV7-8 and TRBJ1-2; TRBD1 matches 7 bases. This CDR3 contains 18 residues. V was pared by 5 bases and J by 0 bases, with 15 bases of the junction left unmatched. Germline V lookup: CDR1 SGHVS, CDR2 FQNEAQ. CDR3 region: CASSQSGQPLSPNYGYTF. The CDR3 region has the DNA TGTGCCAGCAGCCAATCGGGACAGCCCCTTTCCCCTAACTATGGCTACACCTTC.

To note about this clonotype: The final CDR3 position lacks the conserved phenylalanine or tryptophan, pointing to a likely read error. The V and J genes are TRBV5-1 and TRBJ2-2, with 7 bases identical to TRBD1. The CDR3 covers 15 residues. Trimming at V came to 4 bases and at J to 5 bases, leaving 8 bases not matched to a gene. Germline CDR1 reads SGHRS; CDR2 reads YFSETQ. CDR3 DNA sequence: TGCGCCAGCAGCCCTGACAGGGTTGAAACCGGGGAGCTGTTTTAT. Amino acids: CASSPDRVETGELFY.

Comment on this clonotype: The junction departs from germline at one end; a sequencing error may be responsible. As DNA, the CDR3 is TGTGCCAGCAGTGGGGGGAGGGCCCCTTATAATAAGCAGTTATTC. As protein: CASSGGRAPYNKQLF. This sequence joins TRBV6-1 and TRBJ2-1, with 7 bases fitting TRBD2. Germline-derived CDR1 and CDR2 are MNHNS and SASEGT. The CDR3 has 15 amino acids.

As regards this clonotype: The junction departs from the called germline gene at one end, perhaps through a read error. The V call is TRBV6-1, the J call TRBJ2-1, with 7 bases fitting TRBD2. CDR1 is MNHNS and CDR2 is SASEGT in the germline V gene. The CDR3 has 16 residues. The CDR3 here is CASGESVGGPNNKQFF. Written as DNA, the CDR3 is TGTGCCAGCGGTGAATCGGTGGGAGGGCCCAACAATAAGCAGTTCTTC.

This clonotype was detected a few times. An end of the junction differs from the germline gene, which may be a read error. This chain joins TRBV5-1 and TRBJ2-3, with a possible D match to TRBD1 (7 bases). This CDR3 comprises 15 residues. Germline lookup yields CDR1 SGHRS and CDR2 YFSETQ. CDR3 region: CASTPTGRSTDAQYF. For the CDR3, the DNA is TGCGCCAGCACCCCGACAGGGAGGAGCACAGATGCGCAGTATTTT.

A word on this clonotype: Germline and junction disagree at one end, which may indicate a read error. V gene TRBV5-6 combines with J gene TRBJ2-6, with 7 bases fitting TRBD2. Germline CDR1 SGHDT, CDR2 YYEEEE. The CDR3 contains 18 residues. The CDR3 region is CASILLSAGVGGANVMTF. The DNA of the CDR3 is TGTGCCAGCATCTTGTTGTCGGCGGGAGTGGGTGGGGCCAACGTCATGACTTTC.

This clonotype was picked up one time. A junction end diverges from the germline sequence, so it may reflect a read error. This chain connects TRBV29-1 to TRBJ2-7; D gene ambiguous. The V gene's germline CDR1 is SQVTM and CDR2 ANQGSEA. The CDR3 contains 11 residues. The CDR3 is CNVSRNGEQYF. CDR3 in DNA: TGCAACGTCTCCCGGAACGGCGAGCAATACTTC.

In this sample, this clonotype turned up once. One junction end does not reproduce the germline sequence, and a read error may be involved. The V and J genes are TRBV5-5 and TRBJ2-1; 7 positions agree with TRBD2. CDR1 is SGHKS, CDR2 YYEKEE, per germline (reference sequence). There are 16 residues in the CDR3. Written as DNA, the CDR3 is TGTGCCAGCAGAAATTGGGAGGGACCGTCACACAAAGAGCAGTTCTTC. As protein: CASRNWEGPSHKEQFF.

With regard to this clonotype: At one end the junction does not follow the germline gene, possibly because of a read error. The chain uses TRBV20-1 and TRBJ2-7, with a possible D match to TRBD2 (6 bases). CDR3 length equals 13 residues. From germline, CDR1 is DFQATT and CDR2 SNEGSKA (reference sequence). CDR3 bases: TGCAGTCTTAGAGAGAGGGACTCCTACGAGCAGTGCTTC. Its protein is CSLRERDSYEQCF.

With regard to this clonotype: The germline gene is not matched at one end of the junction; a read error may be the cause. The V call is TRBV12-5, the J call TRBJ2-1, with D perhaps matching TRBD1 or TRBD2 (5 bases each). CDR1 LGHNT and CDR2 FRNRAP come from the germline V gene. This CDR3 region has 15 residues. Written as DNA, the CDR3 is TGTGCTAGTGGCACTGGACGGGGCCCCTACAATGAGCAGCTCTTC. Protein sequence: CASGTGRGPYNEQLF.